The 9 T cell receptor beta chains presented below share a single source sample, sequenced in a study of T cell clones after liver transplantation. These TCRs' antigens remain unknown. Clones were read by immunoSEQ multiplex PCR, and TCRdb kept only the in-frame ones, dropping some. The repertoire consists of around 3,000 clones, with under 25% occurring once and the leading ten covering around 15%. Proliferating CFSE-low MLR cells were sequenced to define alloreactive TCRbeta sequences. Sequenced material: CD4+ T cells from PBMCs cultured with third-party cells. Receptor source: a human patient who received a liver transplant. Some T cells may have come from the graft donor.

J is TRBJ2-1 and V is TRBV5-1, with TRBD1 as a possible D gene (6 bases). The V and J ends lost 2 bases and 0 bases respectively, with 12 bases between them. The CDR3 is made up of 16 amino acids. Per germline, CDR1 SGHRS and CDR2 YFSETQ. The CDR3 sequence: CASSLTGTISYNEQFF. In nucleotides, the CDR3 is TGCGCCAGCAGCTTAACAGGGACCATCTCCTACAATGAGCAGTTCTTC. The variable domain in full, completed from reference TRBV5-1 and TRBJ2-1, reads KAGVTQTPRYLIKTRGQQVTLSCSPISGHRSVSWYQQTPGQGLQFLFEYFSETQRNKGNFPGRFSGRQFSNSRSEMNVSTLELGDSALYLCASSLTGTISYNEQFFGPGTRLTVL.

This clone was seen only a few times. The rearrangement joins TRBV11-2 to TRBJ1-6; D may be TRBD1 (6 bases). Germline V lookup: CDR1 SGHAT, CDR2 FQNNGV. This CDR3 is 15 amino acids long. The V gene lost 0 bases and the J gene lost 7 bases, with 10 bases spanning the gap. DNA of the CDR3: TGTGCCAGCAGCTTAGAGGGACACCCAAATTCACCCCTCCACTTT. Encoded protein: CASSLEGHPNSPLHF.

The chain recombines TRBV5-4 with TRBJ2-5; no clear D. The CDR3 spans 13 residues. Trimming took 4 bases from V and 6 from J, leaving 13 bases between them. CDR1 and CDR2 from the germline V gene are SGHNT and YYREEE (reference sequence). The CDR3 here is CASSQDLGKTQYF. For the CDR3, the DNA is TGTGCCAGCAGCCAAGATCTGGGGAAGACCCAGTACTTC.

In this sample, this clone is large (0.1 to 1%). The genes are TRBV28 and TRBJ1-5; no reliable D call. In germline, CDR1 is MDHEN, CDR2 SYDVKM. V gave up 7 bases and J gave up 0 bases, with 13 bases separating them. The CDR3 consists of 15 residues. CDR3 bases: TGTGCCAGCACGAGACTTGGATTTAGCAATCAGCCCCAGCATTTT. This codes for CASTRLGFSNQPQHF.

This clone has more than one count but fewer than ten. The chain is built from TRBV5-4 and TRBJ1-2; possible D gene TRBD1, 5 bases. From germline, CDR1 is SGHNT and CDR2 YYREEE (reference sequence). The CDR3 sequence is 15 residues long. The ends were cut back, 0 bases at V and 2 bases at J, with 11 bases in the middle. CDR3 residues: CASSLGPGTNYGYTF. The DNA of the CDR3 is TGTGCCAGCAGCTTGGGGCCGGGGACCAACTATGGCTACACCTTC.

The sample holds a few counts of this clone. The chain is built from TRBV6-1 and TRBJ1-6; 8 bases map to TRBD1. With 3 bases clipped from V and 11 bases from J, the junction kept 6 bases outside the gene matches. The CDR3 has 14 residues. The germline V gene encodes CDR1 MNHNS and CDR2 SASEGT. CDR3 nucleotides: TGTGCCAGCAGTGACAACAGGGGGTCGACACCCCTCCACTTT. Translated, it gives CASSDNRGSTPLHF.

This clone was picked up a small number of times. In nucleotides, the CDR3 is TGTGCCAGCAGCTTAACAGAAAAAAATTCACCCCTCCACTTT. It yields the protein CASSLTEKNSPLHF. The V gene is TRBV7-8, the J gene TRBJ1-6; D gene uncertain. The germline gives CDR1 SGHVS, CDR2 FQNEAQ. V dropped 2 bases and J dropped 7 bases, with 9 bases sitting between them. The CDR3 is 14 residues long.

As DNA, the CDR3 is TGTGCCAGCAGCTTGTCCCAGAAGTTTTTGCTGTTTTTT. Its protein is CASSLSQKFLLFF. The gene calls are TRBV7-9 and TRBJ1-4; D gene unclear. Germline V gene sequence: CDR1 SEHNR, CDR2 FQNEAQ (reference sequence). The ends were cut back, 3 bases at V and 14 bases at J, with 16 bases in the middle. This CDR3 has 13 residues. The whole variable domain, remainder taken from reference TRBV7-9 and TRBJ1-4, is DTGVSQNPRHKITKRGQNVTFRCDPISEHNRLYWYRQTLGQGPEFLTYFQNEAQLEKSRLLSDRFSAERPKGSFSTLEIQRTEQGDSAMYLCASSLSQKFLLFFGSGTQLSVL.

For the CDR3, the DNA is TGTGCCAGCAGCCCCGGACAGGTTTTCTCCTACGAGCAGTACTTC. Translation gives CASSPGQVFSYEQYF. V is TRBV11-2 and J is TRBJ2-7, with TRBD1 identical over 7 bases. Per germline, CDR1 SGHAT and CDR2 FQNNGV. CDR3 length equals 15 residues. Trimming took 5 bases from V and 0 from J; bases not matched to a gene: 7. The whole variable domain, remainder taken from reference TRBV11-2 and TRBJ2-7, is EAGVAQSPRYKIIEKRQSVAFWCNPISGHATLYWYQQILGQGPKLLIQFQNNGVVDDSQLPKDRFSAERLKGVDSTLKIQPAKLEDSAVYLCASSPGQVFSYEQYFGPGTRLTVT.